These T cell receptor beta chains were read from a single sample in a study of cytomegalovirus exposure and HLA in healthy donors. The assay was immunoSEQ multiplex PCR, and TCRdb's table has in-frame clones only and misses some. The repertoire holds around 180,000 clones, with more than 75% as singletons. Material for sequencing was PBMCs. The receptors come from a woman younger than 35 in good health and CMV-seronegative. CDR3s include the opening cysteine and the closing phenylalanine or tryptophan. A D gene is named only where the DNA matches it firmly. Rows may omit the clone size; those that give it use once, few, many or a size class.

TRBD2,TRBV6-4,TRBJ2-3,.,TGTGCCAGCAGTGACATGGGGGGGACAGATACGCAGTATTTT,CASSDMGGTDTQYF
.,TRBV7-9,TRBJ1-1,.,TGTGCCAGCAGCTTAGGGGCTGGGGGGGGTACTGAAGCTTTCTTT,CASSLGAGGGTEAFF
TRBD1,TRBV5-1,TRBJ2-1,.,TGCGCCAGCAGCTCGGACAGGGGACTATACAATGAGCAGTTCTTC,CASSSDRGLYNEQFF
TRBD2,TRBV15,TRBJ2-3,.,TGTGCCACCAGCAGTTTTAGCGGGGGGGCAGATACGCAGTATTTT,CATSSFSGGADTQYF
.,TRBV5-1,TRBJ1-2,.,TGCGCCAGCAGCTTGGAATGGGCAGCTAACTATGGCTACACCTTC,CASSLEWAANYGYTF
TRBD1,TRBV4-1,TRBJ2-3,.,TGCGCCAGCAGCCAAGACCCCGACAGGGGCGACACAGATACGCAGTATTTT,CASSQDPDRGDTDTQYF
.,TRBV9,TRBJ2-7,.,TGTGCCAGCAGCGTAGACGGGGCCTACGAGCAGTACTTC,CASSVDGAYEQYF
.,TRBV7-2,TRBJ1-2,.,TGTGCCAGCACCGATGACAGGTCCTATGGCTACACCTTC,CASTDDRSYGYTF
.,TRBV27,TRBJ1-2,.,TGTGCCAGCAGTCCTTCGCCTGGGGGGGAGGGCTACACCTTC,CASSPSPGGEGYTF
TRBD2,TRBV11-2,TRBJ2-2,.,TGTGCCAGCAGCTTAAGCTGGCGGGGGGGCCGAGGTGCCGGGGAGCTGTTTTTT,CASSLSWRGGRGAGELFF
.,TRBV5-1,TRBJ2-7,.,TGCGCCAGCAGCTTGGAAGGGGTTTGGTACGAGCAGTACTTC,CASSLEGVWYEQYF
TRBD2,TRBV15,TRBJ2-6,.,TGTGCCACCAGCAGAGTTGGGGGGGTCTCTGGGGCCAACGTCCTGACTTTC,CATSRVGGVSGANVLTF
TRBD2,TRBV11-2,TRBJ2-7,.,TGTGCCAGCAGACGACTAGCGGGAGTAGGGGGCTACGAGCAGTACTTC,CASRRLAGVGGYEQYF
TRBD2,TRBV7-9,TRBJ2-1,.,TGTGCCAGCCCAGAGGCAGCGGGAGGTCGCAATGAGCAGTTCTTC,CASPEAAGGRNEQFF
TRBD2,TRBV5-1,TRBJ2-1,.,TGCGCCAGCAGCTTGGATGGGGGACTAGCGGCCAATGAGCAGTTCTTC,CASSLDGGLAANEQFF
TRBD1,TRBV7-2,TRBJ1-3,.,TGTGCCAGCAGCTCCGACAGGGTTGGAAACACCATATATTTT,CASSSDRVGNTIYF
TRBD2,TRBV6-5,TRBJ2-7,.,TGTGCCAGCAGTTACTCGCCTAGCGGGATCTACGAGCAGTACTTC,CASSYSPSGIYEQYF
TRBD1,TRBV28,TRBJ1-5,.,TGTGCCAGCAGTTTATGGGGGACAGGGAGCAATCAGCCCCAGCATTTT,CASSLWGTGSNQPQHF
.,TRBV7-2,TRBJ2-7,.,TGTGCCAGCAGCTTAAGGGCCAGGGGAGACTACGAGCAGTACTTC,CASSLRARGDYEQYF
.,TRBV9,TRBJ2-3,few,TGTGCCAGCAGCGAGGCGGGGGCTGTTAGGACAGATACGCAGTATTTT,CASSEAGAVRTDTQYF
.,TRBV7-8,TRBJ2-1,.,TGTGCCTCCTCCCCCAGGGGAATTCTGAATGAGCAGTTCTTC,CASSPRGILNEQFF
TRBD1,TRBV7-9,TRBJ1-5,.,TGTGCCAGCAGCTTCTGGGACAGCGCCAATCAGCCCCAGCATTTT,CASSFWDSANQPQHF
.,TRBV5-1,TRBJ2-7,.,TGCGCCAGCTTCCCGGGCAGGGGCCACTACGAGCAGTACTTC,CASFPGRGHYEQYF
TRBD1,TRBV5-8,TRBJ2-2,.,TGTGCCAGCACTACAGGGGGCAACACCGGGGAGCTGTTTTTT,CASTTGGNTGELFF
.,TRBV7-2,TRBJ2-7,.,TGTGCCAGCAGCTTAGCACTGCCGACCTACGAGCAGTACTTC,CASSLALPTYEQYF
TRBD1,TRBV6-1,TRBJ1-1,few,TGTGCCAGCGTTATTACCAGGGGGTTAAGGGAAGCTTTCTTT,CASVITRGLREAFF
.,TRBV2,TRBJ2-5,.,TGTGCCAGTGCCCGGGACAACCAAGAGACCCAGTACTTC,CASARDNQETQYF
.,TRBV6-1,TRBJ2-7,.,TGTGCCAGCAGTTTGACAGCTTACCCTGCTAGGGAGCAGTACTTC,CASSLTAYPAREQYF
.,TRBV6-5,TRBJ1-1,.,TGTGCCAGCACGACCTCGGGACAAATGAACACTGAAGCTTTCTTT,CASTTSGQMNTEAFF
.,TRBV11-3,TRBJ2-3,.,TGTGCCAGCAGCCCGCTTGGAGCGGGAGATACGCAGTATTTT,CASSPLGAGDTQYF
TRBD2,TRBV29-1,TRBJ2-5,.,TGCAGCATACTAGCGTTTGGGACCCAGTACTTC,CSILAFGTQYF
TRBD1,TRBV5-1,TRBJ2-7,.,TGCGCCAGCAGCCTTATAGCCGGGACAGGGGCCTACGAGCAGTACTTC,CASSLIAGTGAYEQYF
.,TRBV28,TRBJ1-4,.,TGTGCCAGCAGCCCACAGGGCACTAATGAAAAACTGTTTTTT,CASSPQGTNEKLFF
.,TRBV6-1,TRBJ2-2,.,TGTGCCAGCACGGTGCCCGGGGAGCTGTTTTTT,CASTVPGELFF
TRBD1,TRBV13,TRBJ1-2,.,TGTGCCAGCAGCGCCCGACAGGGAATGAACTATGGCTACACCTTC,CASSARQGMNYGYTF
.,TRBV28,TRBJ2-7,.,TGTGCCAGCAGTCTACCTCCCCTCCCTGAAGCCTACGAGCAGTACTTC,CASSLPPLPEAYEQYF
TRBD1,TRBV2,TRBJ2-2,.,TGTGCCAGCAGCGGACAGGGGTTGAGAACCGGGGAGCTGTTTTTT,CASSGQGLRTGELFF
TRBD2,TRBV7-9,TRBJ2-3,.,TGTGCCAGCAGCTTGACTAGCGAGGGGGGTCGAACGCAGTATTTT,CASSLTSEGGRTQYF
.,TRBV10-3,TRBJ1-3,.,TGTGCCATCAGCCTACAGAGCTCTGGAAACACCATATATTTT,CAISLQSSGNTIYF
.,TRBV5-1,TRBJ2-1,.,TGCGCCAGCAGCTTGGGCGCAGGCTCCTACAATGAGCAGTTCTTC,CASSLGAGSYNEQFF
TRBD2,TRBV7-9,TRBJ2-1,once,TGTGCCAGCAGCTTAACAGCGGGGGGTTCCAATGAGCAGTTCTTC,CASSLTAGGSNEQFF
TRBD1,TRBV18,TRBJ2-2,.,TGTGCCAGTTCTAGGGGGCGGACATCCGGGGAGCTGTTTTTT,CASSRGRTSGELFF
TRBD1,TRBV19,TRBJ2-5,.,TGTGCCAGTAGTATCAGGGGGCGAGAGACCCAGTACTTC,CASSIRGRETQYF
TRBD2,TRBV6-5,TRBJ2-7,.,TGTGCCAGCAGTTACACAGCGGGGAAGTCCTACGAGCAGTACTTC,CASSYTAGKSYEQYF
.,TRBV7-2,TRBJ1-5,.,TGTGCCAGCAGCATCCGCGGGGATCAGCCCCAGCATTTT,CASSIRGDQPQHF